This entry is about one TCR beta chain. This clonotype qualifies as large (0.1 to 1%). Its antigen is still unknown. Base-call qualities are not available, and no considerably larger clone is one nucleotide away. Sorted-subset TCR libraries were prepared from around 1 million sorted CD4+ or CD8+ T cells. Peripheral blood was subjected to Ficoll-Hypaque density gradient centrifugation to isolate PBMCs, which were then cryopreserved in liquid nitrogen. The study also sequenced paired sorted CD4+ and CD8+ subsets from healthy controls, HAM/TSP patients and MS patients. The data belong to a study of neurological immune-mediated disorders (dated by TCRdb to the late 2010s). Concerning the study at large: Using UMI-based sequencing, the study compared peripheral blood TCR-beta repertoires from patients with HTLV-I-associated myelopathy (HAM/TSP), patients with multiple sclerosis, and healthy controls. The roughly 110 TCR-beta libraries included longitudinal samples, technical triplicates and paired sorted CD4+ and CD8+ T-cell subsets alongside PBMC samples. Of the 70 or so subjects in the cohort, around 15 were HAM/TSP patients, roughly 35 were multiple sclerosis patients, and about 20 were healthy controls. The research as a whole found: The highest TCR clonal expansion was observed in HAM/TSP patients, whereas the lowest was observed in MS patients, even when compared with healthy controls. Expanded clones from different subjects shared no identical CDR3 amino acid sequences, which suggests that TCR-beta repertoires were private in all groups.

To synthesize cDNA, template-switch 5'RACE was performed with a primer carrying a 10-nucleotide random unique molecular identifier so that each TCR transcript was tagged. Every sequencing run yielded over 190 million TCR-beta sequences covering 15-18 subjects. Total RNA was extracted with the RNeasy kit. The KAPA Real-time Library Amplification kit was used to amplify TCR-beta VDJ regions with primers for the TCR constant region and the 5'RACE anchor. A first PCR added sample indexes and Illumina adaptors, after which a second PCR increased the library yield. The roughly 650 bp TCR product was size-selected on a 2% E-gel SizeSelection system after Ampure bead purification. Before pooling, library quality was assessed on a Bioanalyzer, concentration was determined with Qubit, and library quantification was performed with the Kapa Library Quantification kit. An Illumina HiSeq 2500 was used to sequence the libraries paired-end at 2 x 150 bp. To increase sequence diversity, about 23-30% phiX was spiked into each library pool. Turning to the authors' computational methods: The UMI-based MiGEC pipeline processed quality-filtered reads and removed over 80% of raw TCR sequences during error correction. IMGT germline references were used for aligning VDJ genes, and each clonotype was defined as a unique CDR3 amino acid sequence together with its V-J genes. Clonal expansion, Shannon diversity, and CDR3 relatedness (CalcPairwiseDistances, ClusterSamples) were evaluated with VDJtools, and phylogenetic trees were built with CLCbio workbench. Clones with at least 8 unique UMIs were defined as expanded, with this threshold being based on coefficient-of-variation modelling across technical triplicates. Clones were called with MiXCR by TCRdb after fastp trimmed the public reads at Q25, and only in-frame beta chains were retained. Every CDR3 protein is listed once, alongside the most common genes and DNA of its rows. These V and J calls derive from TCRdb rather than the authors' analysis. The sample table records fewer than 11,000 distinct CDR3 sequences; under 25% of these occur just once. Of the sample, 40% to 60% falls within the top ten clones.

The TCR sequence derives from a woman aged 60-75 years with HTLV-1-associated myelopathy (HAM/TSP). The sample taken for sequencing was CD8+ T cells from blood.

The nucleotides read TGTGCCAGCAGCTCCGGACTAGCGGGGGGAGTTTACAATGAGCAGTTCTTC. Translated, this is CASSSGLAGGVYNEQFF. The chain links TRBV3-1 with TRBJ2-1, and 14 junctional nucleotides match TRBD2. Inclusive of the bounding cysteine and phenylalanine, the CDR3 is 17 residues long. Of all the DNA, just the CDR3 is kept, 51 bases in frame from base 1. From the germline V gene (reference sequence), CDR1 is LGHDT and CDR2 is YNNKEL. Relative to germline, V is missing 5 bases and J is missing 4 bases, with 7 bases of the junction outside any gene match.